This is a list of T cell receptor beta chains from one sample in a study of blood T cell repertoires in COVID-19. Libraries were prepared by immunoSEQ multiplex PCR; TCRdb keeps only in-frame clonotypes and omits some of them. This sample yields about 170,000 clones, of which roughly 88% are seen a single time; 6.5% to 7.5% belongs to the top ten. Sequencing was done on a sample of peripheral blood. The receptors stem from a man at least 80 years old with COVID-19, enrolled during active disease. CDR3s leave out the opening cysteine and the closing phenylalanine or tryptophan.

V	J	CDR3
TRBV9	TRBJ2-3	ASSQWGRGTDTQY
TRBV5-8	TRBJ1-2	ASSFSPPQGVGGYT
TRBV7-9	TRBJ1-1	ASSLGTGGDTEAF
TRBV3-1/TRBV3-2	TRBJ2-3	ASSLLLAGGPDTQY
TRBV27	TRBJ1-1	ASRPGIASEAF
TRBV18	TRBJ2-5	ASSPLRETQY
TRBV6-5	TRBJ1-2	ASKGWDTDPYGYT
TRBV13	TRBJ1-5	ASSLGAGEIEPQH
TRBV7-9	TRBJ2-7	ASSLSYEQY
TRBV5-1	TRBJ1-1	ASSGRGPGTEAF
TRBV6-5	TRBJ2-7	ASRRERGPYEQY
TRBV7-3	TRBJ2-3	ASSPQVRTPQY
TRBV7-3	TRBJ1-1	ASSLEDRGGADTEAF
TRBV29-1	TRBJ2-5	SPTGHAETQY
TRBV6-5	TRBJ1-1	ASRTRDNGNTEAF
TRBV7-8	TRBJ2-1	ASSLAPGTASYNEQF
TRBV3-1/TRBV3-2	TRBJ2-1	ASSQEAGAYNEQF
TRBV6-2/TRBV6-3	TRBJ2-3	ASSDPGLANRGTQY
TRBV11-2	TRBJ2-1	ASSSSGGAGEQF
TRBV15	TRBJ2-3	ATSGYTDPGTDTQY
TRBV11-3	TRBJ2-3	ASSHLGSGSTDTQY
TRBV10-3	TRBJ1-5	AISESNRGDNQPQH
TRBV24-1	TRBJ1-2	ATSDLTGGNYGYT
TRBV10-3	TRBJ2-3	AIRGGSGSTDTQY